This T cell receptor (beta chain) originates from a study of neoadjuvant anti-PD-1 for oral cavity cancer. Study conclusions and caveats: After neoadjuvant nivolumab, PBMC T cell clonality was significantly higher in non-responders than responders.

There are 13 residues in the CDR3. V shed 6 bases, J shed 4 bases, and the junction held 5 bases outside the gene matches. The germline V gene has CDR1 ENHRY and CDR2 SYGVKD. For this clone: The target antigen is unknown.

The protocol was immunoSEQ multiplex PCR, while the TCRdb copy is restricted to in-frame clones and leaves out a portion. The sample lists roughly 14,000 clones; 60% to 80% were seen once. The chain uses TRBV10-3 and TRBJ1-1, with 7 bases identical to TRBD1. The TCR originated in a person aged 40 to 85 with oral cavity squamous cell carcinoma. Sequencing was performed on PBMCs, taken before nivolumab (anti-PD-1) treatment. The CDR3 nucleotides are TGTGCCATCAGACGGACAGGCGGCACTGAAGCTTTCTTT. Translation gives CAIRRTGGTEAFF.